Below, 28 T cell receptor beta chains from the same sample are listed, as sequenced in a study of shared clonotypes between healthy human individuals (dated by TCRdb to the early 2020s). The receptor library was made with the immunoSEQ multiplex PCR assay. TCRdb provides this immuneACCESS table in a form limited to in-frame rearrangements. Some clones are lacking; in checked studies, under half of them reflect an unresolved V gene, and why the rest are absent is not known. The sample has about 990,000 clones on record, about 84% of them singletons. 0.6% to 0.7% of the sample lies in the top ten. Sequencing used memory CD4+ T cells from PBMCs. The sample's cell subset or site, from its label and the paper: CD45RA-negative fraction. Receptors originate from a man in his late teens or twenties in good health. Some clones in this sample may be carry-over from other donors' samples.

This clone showed up just a few times. The V gene is TRBV6-1, the J gene TRBJ2-3, with a weak D call TRBD2 (6 bases). This CDR3 is 14 amino acids long. The V end was cut by 4 bases, the J end by 0 bases, with 8 bases between. The germline V gene encodes CDR1 MNHNS and CDR2 SASEGT. This CDR3 reads CASSGGTSTDTQYF. The CDR3, as DNA: TGTGCCAGCAGTGGGGGGACTAGCACAGATACGCAGTATTTT.

CDR3 residues: CASSQDGRNTQYF. For the CDR3, the DNA is TGTGCCAGCAGCCAAGATGGCAGGAATACGCAGTATTTT. The chain combines TRBV4-2 with TRBJ2-3; unclear D gene. V lost 0 bases, J lost 7 bases, and 8 bases lay in between. The CDR3 has 13 residues. The germline CDR1 and CDR2 sequences are LGHNA and YNFKEQ.

Concerning this clone: Other DNA sequences from this sample encode an identical CDR3 as well. This sequence joins TRBV6-6 and TRBJ2-7; 8 positions agree with TRBD2. With V trimmed by 3 bases and J by 4 bases, 8 bases remained unmatched. This CDR3 comprises 15 residues. Germline assignment: CDR1 MNHNY and CDR2 SVGAGI (reference sequence). In nucleotides, the CDR3 is TGTGCCAGCAGTTATGCGGGGGGCCCTGGGTACGAGCAGTACTTC. Translating it yields CASSYAGGPGYEQYF.

The J gene is TRBJ2-1, the V gene TRBV7-9, with 10 bases identical to TRBD2. The junction had 8 bases not matched to a gene; V was cut back by 5 bases and J by 4 bases. The germline CDR1 and CDR2 sequences are SEHNR and FQNEAQ (reference sequence). This CDR3 contains 16 residues. In nucleotides, the CDR3 is TGTGCCAGCAGCACCCGGACTAGCGGCCCATACAATGAGCAGTTCTTC. Its translation is CASSTRTSGPYNEQFF.

This chain connects TRBV7-9 to TRBJ1-2; a weak D match, TRBD1 (5 bases). Looked up from germline, CDR1 is SEHNR and CDR2 is FQNEAQ (reference sequence). Trimming pared 8 bases from V and 0 bases from J, leaving 13 bases between. The CDR3 length is 14 residues. The CDR3 protein is CASGSGTTNYGYTF. The CDR3, as DNA: TGTGCCAGCGGCTCGGGGACTACTAACTATGGCTACACCTTC. The whole variable domain, remainder taken from reference TRBV7-9 and TRBJ1-2, is DTGVSQNPRHKITKRGQNVTFRCDPISEHNRLYWYRQTLGQGPEFLTYFQNEAQLEKSRLLSDRFSAERPKGSFSTLEIQRTEQGDSAMYLCASGSGTTNYGYTFGSGTRLTVV.

The gene calls are TRBV5-1 and TRBJ2-5; D perhaps matches TRBD2 (5 bases). The CDR3 consists of 11 residues. Trimming left V 6 bases short and J 5 bases short, with 8 bases between. Per the germline V gene, CDR1 is SGHRS and CDR2 is YFSETQ. CDR3 region: CASKRVETQYF. In nucleotides, the CDR3 is TGCGCCAGCAAGAGGGTCGAGACCCAGTACTTC.

As regards this clone: The same CDR3 is also encoded by other DNA sequences in this sample. The V call is TRBV11-3, the J call TRBJ2-1; D gene unclear. With 4 bases removed from V and 1 base from J, the gap between germline ends came to 8 bases. Germline values: CDR1 SGHNT, CDR2 YENEEA. CDR3 length equals 14 residues. The DNA of the CDR3 is TGTGCCAGCAGCTCCGGCCGTTCCTACAATGAGCAGTTCTTC. This sequence encodes CASSSGRSYNEQFF.

For this clone: A read error likely explains this, since a far larger clone differs by one base. The chain joins TRBV7-9 to TRBJ2-1; D gene uncertain. Germline CDR1 reads SEHNR; CDR2 reads FQNEAQ (reference sequence). This CDR3 has 15 amino acids. The CDR3 DNA reads as TGTACCAGCAGCTTAGTTCCAGAGGCCTACAATGAGCAGTTCTTC. Its protein is CTSSLVPEAYNEQFF.

The genes are TRBV6-6 and TRBJ1-5, with D maybe TRBD1 (5 bases). V lost 6 bases, J lost 5 bases, and 14 bases lay in between. The CDR3 contains 14 residues. The germline V gene has CDR1 MNHNY and CDR2 SVGAGI (reference sequence). The DNA for the CDR3 is TGTGCCAGCAGCCGAACGCAGGGAGATCAGCCCCAGCATTTT. Translating gives CASSRTQGDQPQHF.

The V gene is TRBV30, the J gene TRBJ1-5; D remains unclear. Trimming took off 2 bases at V and 3 bases at J, with 8 bases between the two ends. CDR3 length equals 13 residues. Germline values: CDR1 GTSNPN, CDR2 SVGIG (reference sequence). For the CDR3, the DNA is TGTGCCTGGAGTCCCAGCTTCAATCAGCCCCAGCATTTT. The encoded protein is CAWSPSFNQPQHF.

This clone was detected only a few times. The rearrangement uses TRBV4-1 and TRBJ2-1; no clear D gene. CDR1 MGHRA and CDR2 YSYEKL come from the germline V gene. CDR3 length equals 16 residues. Between the trimmed V and J ends, which lost 0 bases and 2 bases, there was a span of 11 bases. In DNA, the CDR3 is TGCGCCAGCAGCCAAGATCTACGGAAAGCCTACAATGAGCAGTTCTTC. This translates into CASSQDLRKAYNEQFF.

The V and J genes are TRBV30 and TRBJ2-1; D gene uncertain. CDR1 is GTSNPN and CDR2 is SVGIG in the germline V gene (reference sequence). The CDR3 length is 11 residues. Trimming shortened V by 0 bases and J by 15 bases, and 12 bases separated the two germline ends. The CDR3 DNA reads TGTGCCTGGAGTGTAATCTCTGATGCGTTCTTC. As protein: CAWSVISDAFF.

This rearrangement joins TRBV5-1 to TRBJ2-7, with unresolved D. The CDR3 contains 15 residues. Germline V lookup: CDR1 SGHRS, CDR2 YFSETQ. V lost 6 bases to trimming and J lost 0 bases, with 16 bases between them. The CDR3 spells CASKLVRDGSYEQYF. The CDR3 DNA reads as TGCGCCAGCAAGTTAGTCCGCGACGGCTCCTACGAGCAGTACTTC. Based on the CDR3 plus reference TRBV5-1 and TRBJ2-7, the full variable domain is KAGVTQTPRYLIKTRGQQVTLSCSPISGHRSVSWYQQTPGQGLQFLFEYFSETQRNKGNFPGRFSGRQFSNSRSEMNVSTLELGDSALYLCASKLVRDGSYEQYFGPGTRLTVT.

This clone showed up just a few times. The genes are TRBV29-1 and TRBJ1-2, with 8 bases matching TRBD1. Unmatched junction bases numbered 15, after V lost 8 bases and J lost 1 base. CDR1 and CDR2 (germline): SQVTM, ANQGSEA. The CDR3 sequence is 16 residues long. The CDR3 nucleotides read TGCAGCACCGGGACGGGGACAGGCGATTATAACTATGGCTACACCTTC. Protein sequence: CSTGTGTGDYNYGYTF.

In this sample, this clone turned up once. This chain uses TRBV10-3 with TRBJ2-1, with TRBD2 matching over 10 bases. V lost 3 bases and J lost 7; bases outside the gene matches: 9. Germline V gene data show CDR1 as ENHRY and CDR2 as SYGVKD. The CDR3 is made up of 16 amino acids. The DNA of the CDR3 is TGTGCCATCAGTGAACCCGGGACTAGCGCCTTGAATGAGCAGTTCTTC. Amino acid sequence: CAISEPGTSALNEQFF.

The CDR3 region has the DNA TGTGCCAGCAGCCCGGGACAGCCTGGGGCCAACGTCCTGACTTTC. It is translated as CASSPGQPGANVLTF. This sequence joins TRBV6-4 and TRBJ2-6; the match to TRBD1 covers 7 bases. The CDR3 is 15 residues long. Looked up from germline, CDR1 is MRHNA and CDR2 is SNTAGT. Losses at the gene ends were 6 bases for V and 2 bases for J; bases not matched to a gene: 4.

The chain is built from TRBV5-1 and TRBJ2-3; 10 bases match TRBD2. The J segment lost 2 bases and the V segment lost 4 bases, leaving 10 bases of the junction unmatched. The CDR3 contains 17 residues. Germline V gene sequence: CDR1 SGHRS, CDR2 YFSETQ. The CDR3: CASSPTSGPVLTDTQYF. CDR3 in DNA: TGCGCCAGCAGCCCGACTAGCGGGCCAGTACTCACAGATACGCAGTATTTT.

The chain has TRBV18 and TRBJ2-7; weak D call: TRBD1 (6 bases). Germline values: CDR1 KGHSH, CDR2 LQKENI. The CDR3 covers 17 residues. V was clipped by 3 bases and J by 0 bases, with 18 bases between them. The DNA of the CDR3 is TGTGCCAGCTCACCTCCCAGGGGAGTAGGGGCCTCCTACGAGCAGTACTTC. Amino acids: CASSPPRGVGASYEQYF.

V usage is TRBV2 and J usage is TRBJ2-1, with 8 bases matching TRBD2. The CDR3 is 15 amino acids. Per the germline V gene, CDR1 is SNHLY and CDR2 is FYNNEI. V dropped 3 bases and J dropped 15; count of bases not matched to a gene: 16. The CDR3 DNA reads as TGTGCCAGCAGTGAGATCCGACTAGCGACCGGAGTGGGGTTCTTC. Translation gives CASSEIRLATGVGFF.

The genes are TRBV9 and TRBJ2-4; tentative D call: TRBD2 (6 bases). The germline V and J ends were trimmed by 3 bases and 6 bases, with 16 bases remaining between them. Germline V gene data show CDR1 as SGDLS and CDR2 as YYNGEE. This CDR3 is built from 15 residues. The CDR3 DNA reads as TGTGCCAGCAGCGCCTCTCCGGGGGTGGGAAACATTCAGTACTTC. Amino acids: CASSASPGVGNIQYF.

This clone was counted once. The rearrangement links TRBV5-1 to TRBJ2-7, with unresolved D. Germline assignment: CDR1 SGHRS and CDR2 YFSETQ. This CDR3 contains 14 residues. Trimming pared 0 bases from V and 0 bases from J, leaving 7 bases between. This CDR3 reads CASSLEWGSYEQYF. As DNA, the CDR3 is TGCGCCAGCAGCTTGGAATGGGGCTCCTACGAGCAGTACTTC.

This chain connects TRBV28 to TRBJ2-4, with a possible D match to TRBD2 (6 bases). The CDR3 has 16 amino acids. Trimming took off 3 bases at V and 3 bases at J, with 15 bases between the two ends. Germline V lookup: CDR1 MDHEN, CDR2 SYDVKM. CDR3 residues: CASSFWSRRDKNIQYF. In nucleotides, the CDR3 is TGTGCCAGCAGTTTCTGGTCTCGGAGGGACAAAAACATTCAGTACTTC.

The V gene is TRBV7-9, the J gene TRBJ2-7; D remains unclear. This CDR3 comprises 11 residues. Germline values: CDR1 SEHNR, CDR2 FQNEAQ (reference sequence). The V gene lost 5 bases and the J gene lost 7 bases, with 9 bases spanning the gap. CDR3 bases: TGTGCCAGCAGCCCCTTGGTGGAGCAGTACTTC. Translated, it gives CASSPLVEQYF.

The chain recombines TRBV13 with TRBJ2-5, with D perhaps TRBD2 (5 bases). This CDR3 has 11 residues. From germline, CDR1 is PRHDT and CDR2 FYEKMQ (reference sequence). Trimming stripped 7 bases from V and 5 bases from J, with 8 bases between. The CDR3 coding sequence is TGTGCCAGCACCCGGAGGGAGACCCAGTACTTC. It specifies CASTRRETQYF. The variable domain in full, with the rest retrieved from reference TRBV13 and TRBJ2-5, is AAGVIQSPRHLIKEKRETATLKCYPIPRHDTVYWYQQGPGQDPQFLISFYEKMQSDKGSIPDRFSAQQFSDYHSELNMSSLELGDSALYFCASTRRETQYFGPGTRLLVL.

The genes are TRBV4-3 and TRBJ2-1; unclear D gene. V was cut by 4 bases and J by 7 bases, with 23 bases left in between. The CDR3 is made up of 17 amino acids. Germline loops: CDR1 LGHNA, CDR2 YSLEER. CDR3 sequence: CASSRDTNWQVKNEQFF. The CDR3, as DNA: TGCGCCAGCAGCCGAGATACCAACTGGCAGGTAAAGAATGAGCAGTTCTTC.

This clone was seen a single time. V is TRBV28 and J is TRBJ1-5, with D possibly TRBD1 on 6 matching bases. This CDR3 comprises 13 residues. The germline V and J ends were trimmed by 5 bases and 6 bases, with 11 bases remaining between them. Germline loops: CDR1 MDHEN, CDR2 SYDVKM. The CDR3 DNA reads as TGTGCCAGCAGTATGGGGGGCAGTCAGCCCCAGCATTTT. It is translated as CASSMGGSQPQHF.

The rearrangement uses TRBV7-9 and TRBJ1-1; TRBD1 aligns across 7 bases. The trim removed 4 bases at V and 11 bases at J, leaving 7 bases unmatched. The CDR3 runs to 12 residues. Per germline, CDR1 SEHNR and CDR2 FQNEAQ (reference sequence). CDR3 region: CASSWDSRWAFF. CDR3 DNA sequence: TGTGCCAGCAGCTGGGACAGCCGCTGGGCTTTCTTT. Together with reference TRBV7-9 and TRBJ1-1, the CDR3 gives the full variable domain: DTGVSQNPRHKITKRGQNVTFRCDPISEHNRLYWYRQTLGQGPEFLTYFQNEAQLEKSRLLSDRFSAERPKGSFSTLEIQRTEQGDSAMYLCASSWDSRWAFFGQGTRLTVV.

This clone showed up just a few times. V is TRBV4-1 and J is TRBJ2-7, with D tentatively TRBD1 or TRBD2 (6 bases each). CDR3 size: 15 residues. V gave up 4 bases and J gave up 6 bases, with 19 bases separating them. The germline CDR1 and CDR2 sequences are MGHRA and YSYEKL. The CDR3 loop is CASSREAPEGGEQYF. CDR3 nucleotides: TGCGCCAGCAGCCGGGAAGCTCCCGAGGGGGGCGAGCAGTACTTC.